This TCR beta chain was sequenced for a study of blood T cell repertoires in COVID-19. On the study more broadly: Whether acute or convalescent, the COVID-19 samples came from the United States, Italy and Spain. PBMCs, B-cell-depleted T cells, or T cells were the source of the cDNA or gDNA that made up the material.

Original handling: How many nucleated cells were present was estimated from reference gene primer amplification. This table comes from immunoSEQ multiplex PCR, and its TCRdb copy is limited to in-frame clones, with some not included. The DNA gave D and trimming, while V, J and clone size come from that table. The top ten clones hold more than 3% of a sample with roughly 190,000 clones, 86% of them seen once. This CDR3 region has 14 residues. In germline, CDR1 is SGHRS, CDR2 YFSETQ. J was trimmed by 3 bases and V by 1 base; bases with no gene match: 3. V and J are TRBV5-1 and TRBJ1-1, with 7 bases matching TRBD1. The source is an older man with acute or convalescent COVID-19. Sequencing was done on a sample of peripheral blood. The CDR3 is CASSLLQGDTEAFF. CDR3 in DNA: TGCGCCAGCAGCTTGCTGCAGGGGGACACTGAAGCTTTCTTT.